Following are 30 T cell receptor beta chains from one sample sequenced in a study of neurological immune-mediated disorders. Time point described: longitudinal time-point 2. TCRdb itself ran the 5' RACE reads through MiXCR, one entry per CDR3 protein. There are 60,000 to 75,000 distinct CDR3 sequences in the sample; about 10% occur only once, and around 13% lies in the top ten. What was sequenced was PBMCs. These receptors were taken from a young man in good health.

A few counts support this clonotype. This rearrangement joins TRBV30 to TRBJ2-2; 8 bases match TRBD1. The CDR3 is made up of 14 amino acids. Germline loops: CDR1 GTSNPN, CDR2 SVGIG (reference sequence). Trimming cost V 8 bases and J 1 base; bases outside gene matches: 6. CDR3 region: CAGTGTGNTGELFF. As DNA, the CDR3 is TGTGCCGGAACCGGGACAGGGAACACCGGGGAGCTGTTTTTT.

This clonotype was seen repeatedly, ten times or more. The rearrangement links TRBV9 to TRBJ1-4; 7 bases are shared with TRBD1. Germline V gene data show CDR1 as SGDLS and CDR2 as YYNGEE. V shed 2 bases and J 6 bases; nucleotides not matched to a gene: 4. The CDR3 length is 14 residues. CDR3 nucleotide sequence: TGTGCCAGCAGCGTTACAGGGGTGGATGAAAAACTGTTTTTT. Protein product: CASSVTGVDEKLFF.

This clonotype was detected many times. The genes are TRBV7-8 and TRBJ2-4; 10 bases are shared with TRBD2. This CDR3 spans 18 amino acids. The germline V gene has CDR1 SGHVS and CDR2 FQNEAQ. V lost 2 bases, J lost 1 base, and 8 bases stayed unmatched. The chain's CDR3 is CASSLTLAGRGAKNIQYF. CDR3 nucleotide sequence: TGTGCCAGCAGCTTAACACTAGCGGGAAGGGGGGCCAAAAACATTCAGTACTTC.

This clonotype appeared many times. This chain uses TRBV7-2 with TRBJ2-7; 8 bases align to TRBD1. This CDR3 has 15 residues. Germline V gives CDR1 SGHTA, CDR2 FQGNSA. The ends lost 4 bases at V and 0 bases at J; junction bases unmatched: 5. CDR3 in DNA: TGTGCCAGCAGCTGGACAGGGAAAAACTCCTACGAGCAGTACTTC. As protein: CASSWTGKNSYEQYF.

This clonotype appeared a few times. V usage is TRBV19 and J usage is TRBJ1-5, with 9 bases identical to TRBD1. The germline V gene encodes CDR1 LNHDA and CDR2 SQIVND (reference sequence). The CDR3 is made up of 17 amino acids. The V segment lost 7 bases and the J segment 3 bases; nucleotides outside the gene matches: 13. CDR3 region: CASNSGTGNFLNQPQHF. The CDR3 bases are TGTGCCAGTAATTCCGGGACAGGGAACTTCCTCAATCAGCCCCAGCATTTT.

Ten or more counts support this clonotype. V is TRBV9 and J is TRBJ1-5; D possibly corresponds to TRBD1 (6 bases). Trimming left V 5 bases short and J 3 bases short, with 24 bases between. This CDR3 is 18 amino acids long. CDR1 is SGDLS and CDR2 is YYNGEE in the germline V gene. Written as DNA, the CDR3 is TGTGCCAGCAGACCCGGACAGTATACTATTTGGGTCAATCAGCCCCAGCATTTT. Its protein product is CASRPGQYTIWVNQPQHF.

This clonotype was seen repeatedly, ten times or more. This chain uses TRBV3-1 with TRBJ2-3, with D possibly TRBD1 on 6 matching bases. The CDR3 loop spans 14 amino acids. Germline V CDR1 and CDR2: LGHDT, YNNKEL (reference sequence). The V and J ends lost 4 bases and 4 bases respectively, with 12 bases between them. This CDR3 reads CASSPNRASDTQYF. CDR3 nucleotides: TGTGCCAGCAGCCCAAACAGGGCGTCAGATACGCAGTATTTT.

The sample holds many counts of this clonotype. The J gene is TRBJ2-2, the V gene TRBV20-1; 11 bases line up with TRBD2. The germline V gene has CDR1 DFQATT and CDR2 SNEGSKA (reference sequence). V was pared by 7 bases and J by 7 bases, with 5 bases of the junction left unmatched. This CDR3 is 13 amino acids long. Here the CDR3 DNA reads TGCAGTGGTCGACTAGCGGGGAGCGGGGAGCTGTTTTTT. Amino acid sequence: CSGRLAGSGELFF.

This clonotype was seen at least ten times. The chain links TRBV2 to TRBJ2-5; 10 bases line up with TRBD1. The germline V gene encodes CDR1 SNHLY and CDR2 FYNNEI. This CDR3 is built from 14 residues. The J segment lost 4 bases and the V segment lost 6 bases, leaving 5 bases of the junction unmatched. CDR3 nucleotides: TGTGCCAGCAGACCGACAGGGGGCGTAGAGACCCAGTACTTC. As protein: CASRPTGGVETQYF.

This clonotype was counted at least ten times. The chain links TRBV5-1 to TRBJ2-7; a possible D gene is TRBD2 (6 bases). The V end lost 0 bases, the J end lost 2 bases, and 15 bases lay between the germline ends. The germline CDR1 and CDR2 sequences are SGHRS and YFSETQ. CDR3 length equals 16 residues. CDR3 region: CASSLGFTGLTYEQYF. CDR3 DNA: TGCGCCAGCAGCTTGGGGTTCACGGGACTCACCTACGAGCAGTACTTC.

This clonotype was picked up many times. The chain links TRBV5-1 to TRBJ2-3; TRBD1 is a possible D gene (5 bases). The germline gives CDR1 SGHRS, CDR2 YFSETQ. Trimming pared 5 bases from V and 2 bases from J, leaving 15 bases between. The CDR3 spans 15 residues. The CDR3 DNA reads TGCGCCAGCAGGGAGAGACAGACCATCACAGATACGCAGTATTTT. Translating gives CASRERQTITDTQYF. Full variable domain (remainder filled in from reference TRBV5-1 and TRBJ2-3): KAGVTQTPRYLIKTRGQQVTLSCSPISGHRSVSWYQQTPGQGLQFLFEYFSETQRNKGNFPGRFSGRQFSNSRSEMNVSTLELGDSALYLCASRERQTITDTQYFGPGTRLTVL.

Concerning this clonotype itself: A junction boundary mismatches the germline segment, possibly from a read error. The J gene is TRBJ1-5, the V gene TRBV19; 10 nucleotides line up with TRBD1. Looked up from germline, CDR1 is LNHDA and CDR2 is SQIVND (reference sequence). This CDR3 has 13 residues. The CDR3 here is CASGTGVHQPRHF. CDR3 DNA sequence: TGTGCCAGCGGGACAGGGGTTCATCAGCCCCGGCATTTT.

This clonotype was found many times. CDR3 sequence (DNA): TGCGCCAGCAGCCAAGGACAGGGGAACATTCAGTACTTC. Encoded protein: CASSQGQGNIQYF. The chain carries TRBV5-1 and TRBJ2-4; 9 bases map to TRBD1. This CDR3 comprises 13 residues. Losses at the gene ends were 4 bases for V and 7 bases for J; bases not matched to a gene: 3. The V gene's germline CDR1 is SGHRS and CDR2 YFSETQ. Full variable domain (outside the CDR3, taken from reference TRBV5-1 and TRBJ2-4): KAGVTQTPRYLIKTRGQQVTLSCSPISGHRSVSWYQQTPGQGLQFLFEYFSETQRNKGNFPGRFSGRQFSNSRSEMNVSTLELGDSALYLCASSQGQGNIQYFGAGTRLSVL.

This clonotype was seen at least ten times. The rearrangement links TRBV11-2 to TRBJ2-3; TRBD2 is a possible D gene (5 bases). There are 14 residues in the CDR3. Trimming left V 7 bases short and J 0 bases short, with 11 bases between. CDR1 is SGHAT, CDR2 FQNNGV, per germline. In DNA, the CDR3 is TGTGCCAGCACGGGGATGTTTAGCACAGATACGCAGTATTTT. It specifies CASTGMFSTDTQYF.

This clonotype was detected many times. The chain employs TRBV20-1 and TRBJ2-1; TRBD2 is a possible D gene (5 bases). Trimming stripped 2 bases from V and 10 bases from J, with 27 bases between. The CDR3 covers 17 residues. CDR1 and CDR2 (germline): DFQATT, SNEGSKA (reference sequence). CDR3 protein: CSARPWAERTNDWEQFF. The CDR3 DNA is TGCAGTGCTAGACCTTGGGCTGAGCGGACCAACGATTGGGAGCAGTTCTTC.

This clonotype has ten or more counts. The V call is TRBV5-1, the J call TRBJ1-1; a possible D gene is TRBD1 (5 bases). Trimming shortened V by 0 bases and J by 4 bases, and 13 bases separated the two germline ends. Germline CDR1 is SGHRS and CDR2 is YFSETQ. The CDR3 length is 15 residues. The chain's CDR3 is CASSLVVRGVTEAFF. CDR3 nucleotides: TGCGCCAGCAGCTTGGTAGTCCGGGGGGTCACTGAAGCTTTCTTT.

In regard to this clonotype: Just one base apart from a much larger clone, this may be a read error. V and J are TRBV7-9 and TRBJ1-1; tentatively, D is TRBD1 (5 bases). The CDR3 sequence is 13 residues long. From germline, CDR1 is SEHNR and CDR2 FQNEAQ (reference sequence). Here the CDR3 reads CASSLNRNTEDFF. In DNA form, the CDR3 reads TGTGCCAGCAGCTTGAACAGGAACACTGAAGATTTCTTT.

This clonotype has at least ten counts. The rearrangement uses TRBV7-3 and TRBJ2-5; TRBD2 matches at 7 bases. The trim removed 6 bases at V and 4 bases at J, leaving 11 bases unmatched. The CDR3 totals 15 residues. Germline loops: CDR1 SGHTA, CDR2 FQGTGA. The chain's CDR3 is CASSPLAGVRETQYF. The CDR3 DNA reads as TGTGCCAGCAGTCCTCTCGCGGGAGTAAGAGAGACCCAGTACTTC.

Many counts were recorded for this clonotype. This sequence joins TRBV20-1 and TRBJ1-1; maybe TRBD1 (6 bases). Per germline, CDR1 DFQATT and CDR2 SNEGSKA (reference sequence). V was cut by 5 bases and J by 4 bases, with 11 bases left in between. CDR3 length equals 12 residues. The CDR3 nucleotides read TGCAGTGCTCCCTGGGGGGCCACTGAAGCTTTCTTT. Amino acid sequence: CSAPWGATEAFF.

The V gene is TRBV20-1, the J gene TRBJ2-1; 11 bases agree with TRBD2. V dropped 5 bases and J dropped 9; count of bases not matched to a gene: 15. The CDR3 runs to 16 residues. The germline V gene encodes CDR1 DFQATT and CDR2 SNEGSKA (reference sequence). The CDR3 DNA follows: TGCAGTGCTTCCCGTACCAGCGGACTAGCGGGTCCTGAGCAGTTCTTC. Translated: CSASRTSGLAGPEQFF.

The chain combines TRBV20-1 with TRBJ2-7; possible D gene TRBD1, 7 bases. Trimming removed 5 bases from V and 4 bases from J, with 21 bases in between. Germline V lookup: CDR1 DFQATT, CDR2 SNEGSKA (reference sequence). This CDR3 contains 15 residues. CDR3 region: CSAQPRQGGTYEQYF. DNA of the CDR3: TGCAGTGCTCAACCGAGACAGGGAGGAACATACGAGCAGTACTTC.

This clonotype has at least ten counts. This chain links TRBV5-1 with TRBJ2-7; the D is unclear. The CDR3 runs 11 residues. Per the germline V gene, CDR1 is SGHRS and CDR2 is YFSETQ. Deletions cut 6 bases from V and 6 bases from J, with 10 bases between. The CDR3 is CASIPPVEQYF. In DNA, the CDR3 is TGCGCCAGCATTCCCCCTGTCGAGCAGTACTTC. The complete variable domain, with remaining parts taken from reference TRBV5-1 and TRBJ2-7, reads KAGVTQTPRYLIKTRGQQVTLSCSPISGHRSVSWYQQTPGQGLQFLFEYFSETQRNKGNFPGRFSGRQFSNSRSEMNVSTLELGDSALYLCASIPPVEQYFGPGTRLTVT.

This clonotype was counted many times. The chain uses TRBV7-3 and TRBJ2-7; 11 positions agree with TRBD2. V lost 0 bases to trimming and J lost 6 bases; unmatched junction nucleotides: 4. The germline gives CDR1 SGHTA, CDR2 FQGTGA. The CDR3 sequence is 15 residues long. In DNA, the CDR3 is TGTGCCAGCAGCTTAACAGCACTAGCGGGAGCCGAGCAGTACTTC. Its protein is CASSLTALAGAEQYF.

This clonotype was found many times. This chain links TRBV27 with TRBJ2-2; D not resolved. Deletions cut 0 bases from V and 9 bases from J, with 8 bases between. Germline V CDR1 and CDR2: MNHEY, SMNVEV (reference sequence). This CDR3 comprises 13 residues. CDR3 DNA sequence: TGTGCCAGCAGTTTATCCCCCCTTCGGGAGCTGTTTTTT. Translating it yields CASSLSPLRELFF.

Sample share makes this clonotype medium-sized. The chain uses TRBV27 and TRBJ1-1, with a tentative D call TRBD1 (5 bases). The CDR3 length is 16 residues. Germline V gene lookup returns CDR1 MNHEY and CDR2 SMNVEV (reference sequence). V lost 5 bases, J lost 1 base, and 17 bases lay in between. CDR3 loop: CASSASDGGWNTEAFF. Written as DNA, the CDR3 is TGTGCCAGCAGTGCCTCGGACGGGGGATGGAACACTGAAGCTTTCTTT.

The rearrangement uses TRBV18 and TRBJ1-2; the match to TRBD1 covers 8 bases. Per germline, CDR1 KGHSH and CDR2 LQKENI. V was pared by 6 bases and J by 4 bases, with 10 bases of the junction left unmatched. The CDR3 loop spans 15 amino acids. The CDR3 reads CASSLRQGRPYGYTF. The DNA for the CDR3 is TGTGCCAGCTCGCTAAGACAGGGGCGCCCCTATGGCTACACCTTC.

In its sample, this clonotype was seen many times. The J gene is TRBJ2-1, the V gene TRBV29-1; 7 bases are shared with TRBD2. The ends lost 3 bases at V and 4 bases at J; junction bases unmatched: 21. This CDR3 spans 19 amino acids. Germline lookup yields CDR1 SQVTM and CDR2 ANQGSEA. Here the CDR3 DNA reads TGCAGCGTTGAGGGGACGCACTCCTGGGGCGGGAGTTCGTACAATGAGCAGTTCTTC. Encoded protein: CSVEGTHSWGGSSYNEQFF.

The sample holds many counts of this clonotype. V usage is TRBV29-1 and J usage is TRBJ2-1; 8 bases match TRBD2. This CDR3 spans 14 amino acids. Germline trimming cut 6 bases from V and 3 bases from J; bases unmatched to any gene: 7. The germline V gene encodes CDR1 SQVTM and CDR2 ANQGSEA. The CDR3 loop reads CSVLVREVYNEQFF. DNA for the CDR3: TGCAGCGTCTTGGTGCGGGAGGTCTACAATGAGCAGTTCTTC.

This clonotype has ten or more counts. The chain couples TRBV27 to TRBJ1-2; weak D call: TRBD1 (5 bases). Germline V lookup: CDR1 MNHEY, CDR2 SMNVEV (reference sequence). V was pared by 5 bases and J by 5 bases, with 12 bases between. This CDR3 is built from 13 residues. CDR3 in amino acids: CASSPGTYYGYTF. The CDR3 bases are TGTGCCAGCAGTCCCGGGACGTATTATGGCTACACCTTC.

Turning to this clonotype: A junction end diverges from the germline sequence, so it may reflect a read error. The chain combines TRBV27 with TRBJ2-4; a possible D gene is TRBD1 (6 bases). The CDR3 consists of 14 residues. Germline V gene data show CDR1 as MNHEY and CDR2 as SMNVEV (reference sequence). The CDR3 loop is CASRGAGTANLQYF. The CDR3 nucleotides read TGTGCCAGCAGGGGGGCAGGGACCGCAAACCTTCAGTACTTC.